These 4 T cell receptor beta chains share one sample of origin, sequenced in a study of blood T cell repertoires in COVID-19. Measured with immunoSEQ multiplex PCR; TCRdb has only the in-frame clones, and not every one. The sample shows 200,000 to 250,000 clones, around nine tenths of them seen only once. Sequencing used peripheral blood. These receptor sequences come from a woman aged 70-85 years with active or convalescent COVID-19.

The CDR3 region is CASSLDAGVNTDTQYF. CDR3 nucleotides: TGTGCCAGCAGCTTAGACGCGGGGGTCAACACAGATACGCAGTATTTT. The chain has TRBV7-8 and TRBJ2-3, with 7 bases fitting TRBD2. The CDR3 has 16 amino acids. The V gene's germline CDR1 is SGHVS and CDR2 FQNEAQ. With 1 base clipped from V and 2 bases from J, the junction kept 6 bases outside the gene matches.

The V gene is TRBV4-3, the J gene TRBJ2-1, with TRBD2 matching 11 bases. The CDR3 sequence is 16 residues long. V was clipped by 3 bases and J by 4 bases; unmatched bases: 5. CDR1 is LGHNA and CDR2 is YSLEER in the germline V gene. The CDR3 is CASSHRIAGGYNEQFF. In DNA form, the CDR3 reads TGCGCCAGCAGCCACCGCATAGCGGGGGGGTACAATGAGCAGTTCTTC.

This clone was seen once. The rearrangement uses TRBV21-1 and TRBJ2-1; TRBD1, the table's D call, lacks a check against the DNA. TRBV21-1 is termed a pseudogene. The CDR3 length is 15 residues. The CDR3 sequence: CASLPGQGVYNEQFF. CDR3 nucleotide sequence: TGTGCCAGCCTACCGGGACAGGGTGTCTACAATGAGCAGTTCTTC.

This clone came up once. CDR3 sequence: CASNRANTGELFF. CDR3 bases: TGCGCCAGCAATCGGGCGAACACCGGGGAGCTGTTTTTT. The J gene is TRBJ2-2, the V gene TRBV10-2; D unresolved. Germline CDR1 and CDR2: WSHSY and SAAADI. V gave up 7 bases and J gave up 0 bases, with 6 bases separating them. The CDR3 contains 13 residues.